The 15 T cell receptor beta chains reported below all come from one sample, sequenced in a study of identical twins. Each CDR3 protein is one row after TCRdb ran MiXCR on the 5' RACE reads. The sample holds 500,000 to 700,000 distinct CDR3 sequences, roughly 7.2% seen once. In addition, the sample was reused for a study of yellow fever vaccine responses in identical twins.

The specimen was PBMCs. These receptors were collected from a young woman in good health.

The V and J genes are TRBV5-4 and TRBJ2-1; 7 bases fit TRBD2. Trimming cost V 4 bases and J 5 bases; bases outside gene matches: 15. The length of the CDR3 is 17 residues. CDR1 is SGHNT and CDR2 is YYREEE in the germline V gene (reference sequence). The CDR3 DNA reads as TGTGCCAGCAGCCCAGGGTCGGGACTAATCCAAAACAATGAGCAGTTCTTC. Protein product: CASSPGSGLIQNNEQFF.

This clonotype has ten or more counts. This chain connects TRBV20-1 to TRBJ2-3; a possible D gene is TRBD1 (6 bases). The CDR3 runs 14 residues. V shed 5 bases and J shed 1 base, with 13 bases lying between them. Germline-derived CDR1 and CDR2 are DFQATT and SNEGSKA (reference sequence). The CDR3 loop reads CSAPKGDGTDTQYF. The CDR3 nucleotides are TGCAGTGCTCCGAAGGGGGATGGCACAGATACGCAGTATTTT.

In its sample, this clonotype was seen many times. The chain has TRBV29-1 and TRBJ2-5; no clear D gene. Germline CDR1 SQVTM, CDR2 ANQGSEA. Deletions cut 7 bases from V and 2 bases from J, with 5 bases between. CDR3 length: 10 amino acids. The CDR3 protein is CSGGQETQYF. For the CDR3, the DNA is TGCAGCGGGGGTCAAGAGACCCAGTACTTC.

This clonotype occurred many times. The rearrangement uses TRBV7-6 and TRBJ2-2; 11 bases agree with TRBD2. Germline V CDR1 and CDR2: SGHVS, FNYEAQ. CDR3 length: 18 amino acids. The V gene end was trimmed by 5 bases and the J gene end by 4 bases; junction bases not matched to a gene: 12. The DNA of the CDR3 is TGTGCCAGCAGCACCACTAGCGGGAGAGGATTTGGCACCGGGGAGCTGTTTTTT. This codes for CASSTTSGRGFGTGELFF.

The rearrangement joins TRBV11-2 to TRBJ2-7; D perhaps matches TRBD1 (5 bases). Germline lookup yields CDR1 SGHAT and CDR2 FQNNGV. The CDR3 is made up of 16 amino acids. V was shortened by 1 base and J by 2 bases, with 15 bases between the two germline ends. The CDR3 loop is CASSLAYQGRTYEQYF. The CDR3 coding sequence is TGTGCCAGCAGCTTAGCGTATCAGGGTCGGACCTACGAGCAGTACTTC.

This clonotype was seen a few times. This sequence joins TRBV7-9 and TRBJ2-7; 8 bases line up with TRBD2. Trimming cost V 0 bases and J 3 bases; bases outside gene matches: 4. Per germline, CDR1 SEHNR and CDR2 FQNEAQ (reference sequence). The CDR3 extends over 15 amino acids. The CDR3 region has the DNA TGTGCCAGCAGCTTAGCTAGCGGGATATACTACGAGCAGTACTTC. It codes for CASSLASGIYYEQYF.

This clonotype was counted a few times. V is TRBV3-1 and J is TRBJ2-3; no definite D call. The CDR3 loop spans 15 amino acids. Between the trimmed V and J ends, which lost 4 bases and 0 bases, there was a span of 11 bases. The germline V gene encodes CDR1 LGHDT and CDR2 YNNKEL (reference sequence). The DNA of the CDR3 is TGTGCCAGCAGCCCCGGGTTAATCAGCACAGATACGCAGTATTTT. Its protein product is CASSPGLISTDTQYF.

This clonotype showed up many times. The J gene is TRBJ2-7, the V gene TRBV29-1, with D uncertain. V lost 7 bases and J lost 3, with 13 bases in between. The CDR3 runs to 12 residues. Germline V CDR1 and CDR2: SQVTM, ANQGSEA. The CDR3 DNA follows: TGCAGCGCCCGAACAACGCTCTACGAGCAGTACTTC. Translated, it gives CSARTTLYEQYF.

This clonotype has just a few counts. This chain joins TRBV6-1 and TRBJ2-3, with 9 positions matching TRBD1. This CDR3 spans 14 amino acids. The germline CDR1 and CDR2 sequences are MNHNS and SASEGT. The ends lost 5 bases at V and 3 bases at J; junction bases unmatched: 3. In DNA form, the CDR3 reads TGTGCCAGCAGTAAGACAGGGGGAACAGATACGCAGTATTTT. Protein sequence: CASSKTGGTDTQYF.

This clonotype was observed a few times. This chain connects TRBV11-1 to TRBJ2-7; a possible D gene is TRBD2 (6 bases). There are 13 residues in the CDR3. With 4 bases removed from V and 5 bases from J, the gap between germline ends came to 12 bases. Germline loops: CDR1 SGHAT, CDR2 FQDESV (reference sequence). CDR3 protein: CASSSGTRDEQYF. CDR3 in DNA: TGTGCCAGCAGCTCCGGGACTCGGGACGAGCAGTACTTC.

By share, this clonotype ranks as medium-sized. The chain has TRBV5-1 and TRBJ2-3; D not resolved. The germline gives CDR1 SGHRS, CDR2 YFSETQ. V lost 0 bases, J lost 2 bases, and 7 bases lay in between. The CDR3 is 14 amino acids. The CDR3 is CASSLVLVTDTQYF. The CDR3 DNA is TGCGCCAGCAGCTTGGTGCTTGTCACAGATACGCAGTATTTT.

The J gene is TRBJ2-1, the V gene TRBV20-1; a possible D gene is TRBD2 (6 bases). Germline V CDR1 and CDR2: DFQATT, SNEGSKA (reference sequence). CDR3 length: 20 residues. V shed 0 bases and J shed 0 bases, with 24 bases lying between them. In nucleotides, the CDR3 is TGCAGTGCTAGAGAATGGGTCGCGGGACCTTACCCCAGCTCCTACAATGAGCAGTTCTTC. It encodes CSAREWVAGPYPSSYNEQFF.

The V gene is TRBV3-1, the J gene TRBJ2-1; 8 bases line up with TRBD1. CDR3 size: 14 residues. Germline V CDR1 and CDR2: LGHDT, YNNKEL (reference sequence). J was trimmed by 6 bases and V by 1 base; bases with no gene match: 2. CDR3 region: CASSQGGQANEQFF. The DNA for the CDR3 is TGTGCCAGCAGCCAAGGGGGACAGGCCAATGAGCAGTTCTTC.

V gene TRBV5-1 combines with J gene TRBJ1-4; D remains unclear. The CDR3 is 15 amino acids. The V and J ends lost 0 bases and 2 bases respectively, with 8 bases between them. Germline V gives CDR1 SGHRS, CDR2 YFSETQ. The CDR3 is CASSLEGRTNEKLFF. The CDR3 region has the DNA TGCGCCAGCAGCTTGGAAGGGAGGACTAATGAAAAACTGTTTTTT. The variable domain in full, with the rest retrieved from reference TRBV5-1 and TRBJ1-4, is KAGVTQTPRYLIKTRGQQVTLSCSPISGHRSVSWYQQTPGQGLQFLFEYFSETQRNKGNFPGRFSGRQFSNSRSEMNVSTLELGDSALYLCASSLEGRTNEKLFFGSGTQLSVL.

The rearrangement joins TRBV27 to TRBJ1-2, with D tentatively TRBD1 (5 bases). Germline V gene data show CDR1 as MNHEY and CDR2 as SMNVEV (reference sequence). The ends were cut back, 6 bases at V and 4 bases at J, with 21 bases in the middle. This CDR3 has 16 amino acids. The CDR3 reads CASSPWSPVGGYGYTF. In DNA form, the CDR3 reads TGTGCCAGCAGCCCCTGGAGTCCGGTCGGGGGCTATGGCTACACCTTC.